This T cell receptor (beta chain) was documented in a study of blood T cell repertoires in COVID-19. Study background: The United States, Italy and Spain supplied acute and convalescent COVID-19 samples. PBMCs, B-cell-depleted T cells, or T cells were the source of the cDNA or gDNA that made up the material.

During active infection, Seattle patients enrolled and were then monitored through disease. In the source study's methods: Reference gene primer amplification yielded estimated nucleated cell counts. Generated by immunoSEQ multiplex PCR, the TCRdb table keeps only in-frame clones and is missing some. The D gene and trimming were derived from the DNA, and the V and J assignments and clone size from that table. The table shows roughly 180,000 clones, with about four fifths occurring only once. In germline, CDR1 is SGHNT, CDR2 YYREEE (reference sequence). CDR3 length: 13 residues. The V segment lost 3 bases and the J segment 3 bases; nucleotides outside the gene matches: 2.

The sequence derives from a middle-aged woman with COVID-19, enrolled during active disease. The chain has TRBV5-4 and TRBJ1-2, with 7 positions matching TRBD1. The source material was peripheral blood. CDR3 coding DNA: TGTGCCAGCAGCTCCACAGGGGACTATGGCTACACCTTC. Protein sequence: CASSSTGDYGYTF.